This T cell receptor beta chain was observed in a study of regulatory T cells in long-lasting Graves disease. Study summary: Graves' patients (newly diagnosed) had been on antithyroid drugs under 3 months.

V lost 0 bases and J 4 bases, leaving 13 bases between the germline ends. CDR3 length: 16 amino acids. Germline-derived CDR1 and CDR2 are LNHNV and YYDKDF (reference sequence). Time point reported: newly diagnosed GD, antithyroid drugs for less than 3 months. RNA extracted from PBMCs served as the sequencing template. Construction of the TCR beta libraries employed iRepertoire HTBI primers in conjunction with Arm-PCR of CDR3 regions. MiXCR was run by TCRdb on the multiplex PCR reads, yielding one entry per CDR3 protein. The sample carries hundreds of thousands of distinct CDR3 sequences, roughly 15% recorded once. The data were also submitted as part of a second study, on T cells in Graves' hyperthyroidism and ophthalmopathy.

The clonotype comes from a woman between 40 and 55 years old with Graves disease. Sequencing used peripheral blood mononuclear cells (PBMCs), obtained at new diagnosis, from a patient treated with antithyroid drugs. The V and J genes are TRBV15 and TRBJ1-3, with D possibly TRBD1 on 5 matching bases. The CDR3 DNA is TGTGCCACCAGCAGAGATCTTCTCAGGGTGGGAAACACCATATATTTT. Translated: CATSRDLLRVGNTIYF. Based on the CDR3 plus reference TRBV15 and TRBJ1-3, the full variable domain is DAMVIQNPRYQVTQFGKPVTLSCSQTLNHNVMYWYQQKSSQAPKLLFHYYDKDFNNEADTPDNFQSRRPNTSFCFLDIRSPGLGDTAMYLCATSRDLLRVGNTIYFGEGSWLTVV.